Following are 16 T cell receptor beta chains from one sample sequenced in a study of regulatory T cells in long-lasting Graves disease. Described time point: newly diagnosed GD, antithyroid drugs for less than 3 months. Following extraction of RNA from PBMCs, that RNA was used to make the TCR library. Arm-PCR of CDR3 regions with iRepertoire HTBI primers generated TCR beta libraries. TCRdb re-analysed the multiplex PCR reads in MiXCR, keeping a single row per CDR3 protein. The data contain about 620,000 distinct CDR3 sequences, approximately 15% of them singletons. This sample also belongs to another study, concerning T cells in Graves' hyperthyroidism and ophthalmopathy.

The source material was peripheral blood mononuclear cells (PBMCs), sampled at new diagnosis, from a patient treated with antithyroid drugs. These receptors all come from a woman in her 30s with Graves disease.

This clonotype was counted ten times or more. The chain carries TRBV5-1 and TRBJ1-1; 7 bases fit TRBD1. Germline V CDR1 and CDR2: SGHRS, YFSETQ. This CDR3 is 14 amino acids long. After removal of 7 bases from V and 0 bases from J, the junction contained 6 bases not matched to a gene. The CDR3 nucleotides read TGCGCCAGCGGCACAGGGGCCTTGAACACTGAAGCTTTCTTT. Its protein is CASGTGALNTEAFF.

This clonotype was counted many times. The chain joins TRBV7-3 to TRBJ2-7; TRBD1 is a possible D gene (6 bases). V shed 5 bases and J shed 5 bases, with 19 bases lying between them. There are 15 residues in the CDR3. Germline CDR1 SGHTA, CDR2 FQGTGA. CDR3 region: CASSPGQSASHEQYF. As DNA, the CDR3 is TGTGCCAGCAGCCCCGGACAGAGCGCTTCCCACGAGCAGTACTTC.

This clonotype was recorded many times. This rearrangement joins TRBV18 to TRBJ2-1, with 8 nucleotides matching TRBD2. Looked up from germline, CDR1 is KGHSH and CDR2 is LQKENI. CDR3 length: 14 amino acids. V shed 5 bases, J shed 4 bases, and the junction held 4 bases outside the gene matches. CDR3 in amino acids: CASSVAGGYNEQFF. The CDR3 DNA follows: TGTGCCAGCTCAGTGGCGGGAGGATACAATGAGCAGTTCTTC. Drawing the rest from reference TRBV18 and TRBJ2-1, the complete variable domain is NAGVMQNPRHLVRRRGQEARLRCSPMKGHSHVYWYRQLPEEGLKFMVYLQKENIIDESGMPKERFSAEFPKEGPSILRIQQVVRGDSAAYFCASSVAGGYNEQFFGPGTRLTVL.

This chain uses TRBV7-8 with TRBJ1-2; D is unclear. The CDR3 contains 15 residues. V was cut by 0 bases and J by 4 bases, with 12 bases left in between. The V gene's germline CDR1 is SGHVS and CDR2 FQNEAQ. This chain's CDR3 is CASSLAPGYSYGYTF. In DNA form, the CDR3 reads TGTGCCAGCAGCTTAGCGCCCGGTTATAGCTATGGCTACACCTTC. Drawing the rest from reference TRBV7-8 and TRBJ1-2, the complete variable domain is GAGVSQSPRYKVAKRGQDVALRCDPISGHVSLFWYQQALGQGPEFLTYFQNEAQLDKSGLPSDRFFAERPEGSVSTLKIQRTQQEDSAVYLCASSLAPGYSYGYTFGSGTRLTVV.

At least ten counts were recorded for this clonotype. The chain combines TRBV2 with TRBJ2-3; the match to TRBD1 covers 7 bases. In germline, CDR1 is SNHLY, CDR2 FYNNEI. V lost 4 bases, J lost 4 bases, and 8 bases stayed unmatched. The CDR3 runs to 15 residues. The CDR3 sequence: CASSAQQGNPDTQYF. In DNA, the CDR3 is TGTGCCAGCAGTGCTCAACAGGGGAACCCAGATACGCAGTATTTT.

A few counts support this clonotype. The rearrangement uses TRBV6-1 and TRBJ2-3; 7 bases map to TRBD2. The germline V gene has CDR1 MNHNS and CDR2 SASEGT. The CDR3 contains 13 residues. Trimming took 7 bases from V and 2 from J; bases not matched to a gene: 3. The chain's CDR3 is CASIGGFTDTQYF. In nucleotides, the CDR3 is TGTGCCAGCATCGGGGGGTTCACAGATACGCAGTATTTT.

This clonotype appeared many times. Here the CDR3 reads CASVRPGSGQETQYF. The CDR3 nucleotides are TGTGCCAGCGTCCGGCCGGGATCTGGGCAAGAGACCCAGTACTTC. The chain is built from TRBV28 and TRBJ2-5; a possible D gene is TRBD2 (5 bases). Looked up from germline, CDR1 is MDHEN and CDR2 is SYDVKM. There are 15 residues in the CDR3. V was trimmed by 8 bases and J by 2 bases, leaving 18 bases between them.

This clonotype was observed a handful of times. The rearrangement links TRBV11-2 to TRBJ2-6; D is possibly TRBD1 (5 bases). Germline-derived CDR1 and CDR2 are SGHAT and FQNNGV. The CDR3 length is 17 residues. Deletions cut 2 bases from V and 4 bases from J, with 15 bases between. CDR3 region: CASSLPDPGFGANVLTF. As DNA, the CDR3 is TGTGCCAGCAGCTTACCCGACCCAGGGTTCGGGGCCAACGTCCTGACTTTC. Based on the CDR3 plus reference TRBV11-2 and TRBJ2-6, the full variable domain is EAGVAQSPRYKIIEKRQSVAFWCNPISGHATLYWYQQILGQGPKLLIQFQNNGVVDDSQLPKDRFSAERLKGVDSTLKIQPAKLEDSAVYLCASSLPDPGFGANVLTFGAGSRLTVL.

V gene TRBV28 combines with J gene TRBJ1-3; D not resolved. With 2 bases removed from V and 3 bases from J, the gap between germline ends came to 8 bases. Germline lookup yields CDR1 MDHEN and CDR2 SYDVKM. The CDR3 totals 14 residues. This chain's CDR3 is CASSLRGDGNTIYF. The CDR3 DNA reads TGTGCCAGCAGTTTACGGGGAGATGGAAACACCATATATTTT.

In its sample, this clonotype was seen many times. The V and J genes are TRBV2 and TRBJ2-2; 9 bases fit TRBD2. The V and J ends lost 2 bases and 0 bases, in that order; junction bases with no gene match: 1. Germline V gene sequence: CDR1 SNHLY, CDR2 FYNNEI. The CDR3 is made up of 16 amino acids. The CDR3: CASSELAGPNTGELFF. Written as DNA, the CDR3 is TGTGCCAGCAGTGAACTAGCGGGGCCGAACACCGGGGAGCTGTTTTTT.

Note on this clonotype: At one boundary the junction diverges from the germline segment, which might be a read error. This chain connects TRBV7-2 to TRBJ2-5, with D maybe TRBD1 (5 bases). Germline V lookup: CDR1 SGHTA, CDR2 FQGNSA. The CDR3 spans 13 residues. CDR3 sequence: CASSQPQGETQYF. Here the CDR3 DNA reads TGCGCCAGCAGCCAGCCGCAGGGAGAGACCCAGTACTTC.

This clonotype was counted many times. The CDR3, as DNA: TGTGCCAGCAGTACACCGGGACGGGCGGCCCTGAACACCGGGGAGCTGTTTTTT. It codes for CASSTPGRAALNTGELFF. This chain connects TRBV28 to TRBJ2-2; the D gene could be TRBD1 or TRBD2 (5 bases each). CDR1 and CDR2 (germline): MDHEN, SYDVKM. The CDR3 sequence is 18 residues long. V gave up 5 bases and J gave up 1 base, with 20 bases separating them.

This clonotype appeared many times. This rearrangement joins TRBV5-1 to TRBJ2-2, with no clear D. The germline V gene encodes CDR1 SGHRS and CDR2 YFSETQ. V was trimmed by 0 bases and J by 4 bases, leaving 16 bases between them. The length of the CDR3 is 17 residues. Here the CDR3 DNA reads TGCGCCAGCAGCTTGGTTTCCCAATCATCGGGCACCGGGGAGCTGTTTTTT. It translates to CASSLVSQSSGTGELFF.

The table lists this clonotype with a few counts. This chain links TRBV27 with TRBJ2-1, with D perhaps TRBD1 or TRBD2 (5 bases each). The CDR3 has 14 residues. The V end was cut by 7 bases, the J end by 8 bases, with 18 bases between. Germline V gene lookup returns CDR1 MNHEY and CDR2 SMNVEV (reference sequence). The CDR3 DNA reads TGTGCCAGCAATGGGGCAGTCGGAGGCTATGAGCAGTTCTTC. Its protein product is CASNGAVGGYEQFF.

The table lists this clonotype with many counts. This chain connects TRBV30 to TRBJ1-5, with D tentatively TRBD1 (5 bases). Trimming took off 0 bases at V and 4 bases at J, with 16 bases between the two ends. Germline loops: CDR1 GTSNPN, CDR2 SVGIG (reference sequence). CDR3 length: 16 residues. Here the CDR3 DNA reads TGTGCCTGGAGTGTAAACGGGGCAGGCGCGAATCAGCCCCAGCATTTT. The encoded protein is CAWSVNGAGANQPQHF.

This clonotype was seen a few times. The chain uses TRBV14 and TRBJ1-1; possibly TRBD1 for D (5 bases). Germline V gene data show CDR1 as SGHDN and CDR2 as FVKESK. This CDR3 contains 15 residues. V was clipped by 4 bases and J by 3 bases, with 15 bases between them. CDR3 protein: CASSLQDLGYTEAFF. The CDR3 DNA reads TGTGCCAGCAGCCTACAGGATTTGGGTTACACTGAAGCTTTCTTT.